The 23 T cell receptor beta chains listed next were all sequenced from one sample in a study of cytomegalovirus exposure and HLA in healthy donors. It was with 60 Vbeta and 13 Jbeta primers that the PCR ran. TCRdb's copy holds only in-frame clones and misses some; the assay was immunoSEQ multiplex PCR. The sample lists approximately 210,000 clones, roughly 86% occurring once. Sequencing was done on a sample of PBMCs. All receptors derive from a woman aged 18-35 years in good health and CMV-seronegative.

The chain joins TRBV6-1 to TRBJ1-4; tentatively, D is TRBD1 (5 bases). The germline V gene has CDR1 MNHNS and CDR2 SASEGT. V lost 7 bases to trimming and J lost 1 base, with 10 bases between them. The CDR3 has 14 residues. This chain's CDR3 is CASTDGGTNEKLFF. The CDR3, as DNA: TGTGCCAGCACCGACGGGGGAACTAATGAAAAACTGTTTTTT.

The DNA of the CDR3 is TGTGCCAGCAGCCGTTCCTATTTGCTCAATCAGCCCCAGCATTTT. Protein: CASSRSYLLNQPQHF. J is TRBJ1-5 and V is TRBV6-1; D not resolved. Trimming cost V 6 bases and J 3 bases, with 15 bases left between them. Germline CDR1 and CDR2: MNHNS and SASEGT. This CDR3 is 15 amino acids long.

The V call is TRBV5-1, the J call TRBJ1-2, with D possibly TRBD1 on 6 matching bases. The CDR3 runs to 19 residues. V dropped 0 bases and J dropped 1 base, with 22 bases sitting between them. Germline V gives CDR1 SGHRS, CDR2 YFSETQ. Here the CDR3 DNA reads TGCGCCAGCAGCTTGGCCGGTTCATATGGACAGCCAGATAACTATGGCTACACCTTC. Amino acids: CASSLAGSYGQPDNYGYTF.

As regards this clone: Other DNA sequences in the same sample also yield this CDR3. V and J are TRBV5-1 and TRBJ1-2, with TRBD1 identical over 7 bases. J lost 5 bases, V lost 8 bases, and 12 bases had no gene match. The length of the CDR3 is 14 residues. In germline, CDR1 is SGHRS, CDR2 YFSETQ. In DNA form, the CDR3 reads TGCGCCAGTTCCCCGCCGGGACAGAATTATGGCTACACCTTC. This codes for CASSPPGQNYGYTF.

The chain couples TRBV7-9 to TRBJ2-6; D is undetermined. This CDR3 has 16 amino acids. Germline CDR1 SEHNR, CDR2 FQNEAQ (reference sequence). V was cut by 10 bases and J by 0 bases, with 16 bases left in between. CDR3 bases: TGTGCCACCGAGAGCCTTGTCCGCTCTGGGGCCAACGTCCTGACTTTC. Protein sequence: CATESLVRSGANVLTF.

The chain employs TRBV6-5 and TRBJ2-5; 11 nucleotides match TRBD1. The DNA matches TRBJ2-7 better at its end, which makes the J call doubtful. This CDR3 contains 14 residues. CDR1 MNHEY and CDR2 SVGAGI come from the germline V gene. In DNA, the CDR3 is TGTGCCAGCAGACGGGGACAGGGGGCCTACGAGCAGTACTTC. Protein product: CASRRGQGAYEQYF.

V is TRBV5-4 and J is TRBJ1-1, with D possibly being TRBD1 (6 bases). The CDR3 length is 14 residues. Trimming removed 0 bases at V and 5 bases at J, with 11 bases between. Germline-derived CDR1 and CDR2 are SGHNT and YYREEE (reference sequence). CDR3 sequence reads: CASSLATGQTEAFF. CDR3 in DNA: TGTGCCAGCAGCTTGGCCACAGGACAGACTGAAGCTTTCTTT.

The V and J genes are TRBV5-6 and TRBJ2-3, with D maybe TRBD1 (7 bases). Trimming took off 3 bases at V and 4 bases at J, with 15 bases between the two ends. CDR3 length: 15 amino acids. Germline V lookup: CDR1 SGHDT, CDR2 YYEEEE. CDR3 in DNA: TGTGCCAGCAGCTCCCTAGCGCAGGGGGCAGATACGCAGTATTTT. It yields the protein CASSSLAQGADTQYF.

V usage is TRBV9 and J usage is TRBJ1-1, with a tentative D call TRBD1 (5 bases). Germline V gives CDR1 SGDLS, CDR2 YYNGEE. Trimming left V 4 bases short and J 1 base short, with 14 bases between. This CDR3 region has 15 residues. CDR3 sequence reads: CASSPFQGGNTEAFF. CDR3 in DNA: TGTGCCAGCAGCCCCTTCCAGGGCGGGAACACTGAAGCTTTCTTT.

V and J are TRBV11-2 and TRBJ1-1; unclear D gene. Germline-derived CDR1 and CDR2 are SGHAT and FQNNGV. CDR3 length equals 14 residues. The V end was cut by 3 bases, the J end by 0 bases, with 8 bases between. In DNA, the CDR3 is TGTGCCAGCAGCTTTCAAAATTTGAACACTGAAGCTTTCTTT. Amino acid sequence: CASSFQNLNTEAFF.

The genes are TRBV5-1 and TRBJ2-2; 8 nucleotides match TRBD1. CDR3 length equals 16 residues. V lost 3 bases and J lost 0; bases outside the gene matches: 4. Germline values: CDR1 SGHRS, CDR2 YFSETQ. The CDR3 DNA is TGCGCCAGCAGCTCCGGGACAGGATCGAACACCGGGGAGCTGTTTTTT. It encodes CASSSGTGSNTGELFF.

This chain links TRBV5-8 with TRBJ2-3; TRBD2 aligns across 7 bases. After removal of 4 bases from V and 2 bases from J, the junction contained 4 bases not matched to a gene. CDR1 and CDR2 from the germline V gene are SGHTS and YDEGEE. This CDR3 has 14 amino acids. The CDR3 sequence is CASSRAGSTDTQYF. CDR3 nucleotides: TGTGCCAGCAGCCGAGCGGGGTCCACAGATACGCAGTATTTT.

V and J are TRBV5-4 and TRBJ1-1; D unclear. Germline-derived CDR1 and CDR2 are SGHNT and YYREEE (reference sequence). Deletions cut 3 bases from V and 2 bases from J, with 8 bases between. This CDR3 spans 13 amino acids. CDR3: CASSSVINTEAFF. CDR3 DNA: TGTGCCAGCAGCTCGGTAATAAACACTGAAGCTTTCTTT.

This chain joins TRBV30 and TRBJ2-5; 9 nucleotides align to TRBD1. Germline V gene sequence: CDR1 GTSNPN, CDR2 SVGIG (reference sequence). The length of the CDR3 is 15 residues. The V and J ends lost 7 bases and 2 bases, in that order; junction bases with no gene match: 11. CDR3 amino acids: CAFRWGQGRQETQYF. The DNA of the CDR3 is TGTGCCTTCCGGTGGGGACAGGGTCGGCAAGAGACCCAGTACTTC. Variable domain in full (rest from reference TRBV30 and TRBJ2-5): SQTIHQWPATLVQPVGSPLSLECTVEGTSNPNLYWYRQAAGRGLQLLFYSVGIGQISSEVPQNLSASRPQDRQFILSSKKLLLSDSGFYLCAFRWGQGRQETQYFGPGTRLLVL.

V is TRBV5-5 and J is TRBJ1-5; D not resolved. In germline, CDR1 is SGHKS, CDR2 YYEKEE (reference sequence). The CDR3 contains 15 residues. Trimming left V 0 bases short and J 1 base short, with 8 bases between. CDR3: CASSLETTSNQPQHF. As DNA, the CDR3 is TGTGCCAGCAGCTTGGAGACAACCAGCAATCAGCCCCAGCATTTT.

This clone has just a few counts. The genes are TRBV2 and TRBJ2-1; 8 bases align to TRBD1. CDR3 length: 14 amino acids. Germline CDR1 is SNHLY and CDR2 is FYNNEI. V lost 9 bases, J lost 2 bases, and 6 bases stayed unmatched. CDR3 coding DNA: TGTGCCAGTACCTTGGGACAGGCCTACAATGAGCAGTTCTTC. Its translation: CASTLGQAYNEQFF.

This clone was seen a handful of times. This chain uses TRBV11-2 with TRBJ2-1; 7 bases fit TRBD2. This CDR3 spans 14 amino acids. Germline values: CDR1 SGHAT, CDR2 FQNNGV. V shed 7 bases and J 3 bases; nucleotides not matched to a gene: 6. DNA of the CDR3: TGTGCCAGCAAATTCGGGGGGAACTACAATGAGCAGTTCTTC. Translation gives CASKFGGNYNEQFF.

This sequence joins TRBV7-3 and TRBJ2-7; D gene ambiguous. Germline V gene lookup returns CDR1 SGHTA and CDR2 FQGTGA. V gave up 2 bases and J gave up 0 bases, with 11 bases separating them. The CDR3 loop spans 15 amino acids. CDR3 protein: CASSLVSFSSYEQYF. The CDR3 DNA follows: TGTGCCAGCAGCTTAGTGTCTTTCTCCTCCTACGAGCAGTACTTC.

The rearrangement links TRBV2 to TRBJ2-7; D is unresolved. CDR3 length: 13 residues. The germline V and J ends were trimmed by 4 bases and 0 bases, with 7 bases remaining between them. CDR1 is SNHLY and CDR2 is FYNNEI in the germline V gene. CDR3 DNA sequence: TGTGCCAGCAGTGTCGACACCTCCTACGAGCAGTACTTC. Its translation is CASSVDTSYEQYF.

This rearrangement joins TRBV27 to TRBJ1-6; TRBD1 matches 8 bases. V lost 6 bases to trimming and J lost 13 bases; unmatched junction nucleotides: 14. The length of the CDR3 is 15 residues. Per the germline V gene, CDR1 is MNHEY and CDR2 is SMNVEV (reference sequence). The CDR3 reads CASSPLETGVGPLHF. DNA of the CDR3: TGTGCCAGCAGCCCTCTAGAGACAGGGGTTGGTCCCCTCCACTTT.

The table lists this clone with a few counts. The chain has TRBV6-1 and TRBJ1-1; no clear D gene. Germline CDR1 reads MNHNS; CDR2 reads SASEGT. Trimming took off 2 bases at V and 1 base at J, with 17 bases between the two ends. The CDR3 is 17 residues long. CDR3 residues: CASSERQAYKANTEAFF. The CDR3 nucleotides read TGTGCCAGCAGTGAAAGGCAGGCCTATAAGGCGAACACTGAAGCTTTCTTT.

The chain joins TRBV6-1 to TRBJ2-7; tentatively, D is TRBD2 (7 bases). The CDR3 loop spans 15 amino acids. Trimming removed 0 bases at V and 7 bases at J, with 16 bases between. Germline V gives CDR1 MNHNS, CDR2 SASEGT. The CDR3 sequence is CASSEAGGPTGEQYF. In DNA form, the CDR3 reads TGTGCCAGCAGTGAAGCGGGAGGGCCAACAGGGGAGCAGTACTTC.

CDR3 in amino acids: CASSLAGGGPNQPQHF. The CDR3 nucleotides are TGTGCCAGCAGCTTGGCGGGGGGCGGCCCCAATCAGCCCCAGCATTTT. The chain uses TRBV7-9 and TRBJ1-5, with TRBD1 as a possible D gene (6 bases). This CDR3 has 16 amino acids. Germline CDR1 is SEHNR and CDR2 is FQNEAQ (reference sequence). Deletions cut 3 bases from V and 3 bases from J, with 15 bases between.